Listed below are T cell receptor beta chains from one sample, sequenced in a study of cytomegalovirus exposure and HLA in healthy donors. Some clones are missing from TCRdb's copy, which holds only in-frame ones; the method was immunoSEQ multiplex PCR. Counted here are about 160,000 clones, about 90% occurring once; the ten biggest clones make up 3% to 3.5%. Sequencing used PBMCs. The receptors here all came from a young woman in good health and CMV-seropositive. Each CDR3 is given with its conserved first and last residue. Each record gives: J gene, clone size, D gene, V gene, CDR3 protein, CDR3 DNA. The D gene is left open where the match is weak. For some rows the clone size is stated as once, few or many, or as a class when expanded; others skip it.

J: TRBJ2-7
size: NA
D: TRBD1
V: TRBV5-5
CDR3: CASSLETGVNEQYF
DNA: TGTGCCAGCAGCTTGGAGACAGGGGTAAACGAGCAGTACTTC

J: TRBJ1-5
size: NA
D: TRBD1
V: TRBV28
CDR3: CASSENRGGSNQPQHF
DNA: TGTGCCAGCAGCGAAAACAGGGGAGGCAGCAATCAGCCCCAGCATTTT

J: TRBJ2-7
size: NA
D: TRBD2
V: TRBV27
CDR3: CASSRGLAAEQYF
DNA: TGTGCCAGCAGTAGGGGACTAGCGGCCGAGCAGTACTTC

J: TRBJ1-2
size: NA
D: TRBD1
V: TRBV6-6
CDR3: CASSFSGTGGIGYTF
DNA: TGTGCCAGCAGTTTTTCCGGGACAGGGGGGATCGGCTACACCTTC

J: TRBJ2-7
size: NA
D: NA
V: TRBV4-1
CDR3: CASSQDRYGTYEQYF
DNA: TGCGCCAGCAGCCAAGATAGGTACGGGACCTACGAGCAGTACTTC

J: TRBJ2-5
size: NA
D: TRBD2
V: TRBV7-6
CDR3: CASSLAGGPETQYF
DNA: TGTGCCAGCAGCCTAGCGGGAGGACCAGAGACCCAGTACTTC

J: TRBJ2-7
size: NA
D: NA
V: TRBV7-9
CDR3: CASSPAGLGRLRDEQYF
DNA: TGTGCCAGCAGCCCCGCGGGGTTGGGCAGGCTTCGGGACGAGCAGTACTTC

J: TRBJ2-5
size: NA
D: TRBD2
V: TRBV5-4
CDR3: CASSFARRSGGPNQETQYF
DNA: TGTGCCAGCAGCTTCGCTCGTAGGAGCGGGGGGCCCAACCAAGAGACCCAGTACTTC

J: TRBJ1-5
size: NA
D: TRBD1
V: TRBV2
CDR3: CASSSTGDNQPQHF
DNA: TGTGCCAGCAGTTCGACAGGGGACAATCAGCCCCAGCATTTT

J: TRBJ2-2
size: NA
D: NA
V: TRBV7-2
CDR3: CASSLFLTAQNTGELFF
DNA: TGTGCCAGCAGCTTGTTCTTGACAGCGCAGAACACCGGGGAGCTGTTTTTT

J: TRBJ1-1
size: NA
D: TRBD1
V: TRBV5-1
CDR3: CASSLGGTGAPNTEAFF
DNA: TGCGCCAGCAGCTTGGGGGGGACAGGGGCCCCCAACACTGAAGCTTTCTTT

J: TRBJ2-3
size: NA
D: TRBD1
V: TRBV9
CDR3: CASSGGDRVADTQYF
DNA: TGTGCCAGCAGCGGAGGAGACAGGGTAGCAGATACGCAGTATTTT

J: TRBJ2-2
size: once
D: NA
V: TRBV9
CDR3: CASSVDDSSGELFF
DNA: TGTGCCAGCAGCGTAGATGACTCTTCCGGGGAGCTGTTTTTT

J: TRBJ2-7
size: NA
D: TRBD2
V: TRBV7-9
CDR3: CASTQTSGGAYEQYF
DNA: TGTGCCAGCACCCAGACTAGCGGGGGGGCCTACGAGCAGTACTTC

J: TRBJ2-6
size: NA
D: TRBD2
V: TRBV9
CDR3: CASSPIVAGPSGANVLTF
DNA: TGTGCCAGCAGCCCAATAGTAGCGGGCCCATCTGGGGCCAACGTCCTGACTTTC

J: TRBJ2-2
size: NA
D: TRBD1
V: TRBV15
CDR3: CATSRTPGGTGNTGELFF
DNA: TGTGCCACCAGCAGAACTCCAGGGGGGACAGGGAACACCGGGGAGCTGTTTTTT

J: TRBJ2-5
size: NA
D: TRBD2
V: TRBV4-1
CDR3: CASSLGTSSGQETQYF
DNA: TGCGCCAGCAGCCTAGGGACTAGCAGCGGTCAAGAGACCCAGTACTTC

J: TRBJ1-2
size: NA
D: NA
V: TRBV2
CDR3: CASRPDRSNYGYTF
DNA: TGTGCCAGCAGGCCCGACAGGAGTAACTATGGCTACACCTTC

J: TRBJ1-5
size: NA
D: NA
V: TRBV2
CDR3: CASKASRQASNQPQHF
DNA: TGTGCCAGCAAGGCCAGTCGGCAGGCTAGCAATCAGCCCCAGCATTTT

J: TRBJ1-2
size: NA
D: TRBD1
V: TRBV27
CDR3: CASSPWGPQGAIHYTF
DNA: TGTGCCAGCAGCCCGTGGGGGCCACAGGGGGCGATCCACTACACCTTC

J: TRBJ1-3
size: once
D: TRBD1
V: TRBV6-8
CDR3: CASREVQGGNSGNTIYF
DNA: TGTGCCAGCAGAGAAGTACAGGGGGGCAACTCTGGAAACACCATATATTTT

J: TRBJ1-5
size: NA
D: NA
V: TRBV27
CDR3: CASSLSAGDSNQPQHF
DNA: TGTGCCAGCAGTTTATCGGCGGGAGATAGCAATCAGCCCCAGCATTTT

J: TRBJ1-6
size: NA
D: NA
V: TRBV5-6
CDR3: CASSLVGRINSPLHF
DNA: TGTGCCAGCAGCTTGGTGGGCAGGATTAATTCACCCCTCCACTTT

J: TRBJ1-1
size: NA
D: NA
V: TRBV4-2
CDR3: CASSQVVELSFNTEAFF
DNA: TGTGCCAGCAGCCAAGTAGTTGAGCTCTCTTTTAACACTGAAGCTTTCTTT

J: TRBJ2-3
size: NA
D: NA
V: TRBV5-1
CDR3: CASSLRGGSTDTQYF
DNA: TGCGCCAGCAGCTTGAGAGGGGGATCCACAGATACGCAGTATTTT

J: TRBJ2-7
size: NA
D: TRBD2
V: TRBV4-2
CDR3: CASSQAGGVYEQYF
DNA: TGTGCCAGCAGCCAAGCGGGGGGGGTCTACGAGCAGTACTTC

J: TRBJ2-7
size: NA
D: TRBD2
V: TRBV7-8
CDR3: CASSLASSGLAGKAYEQYF
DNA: TGTGCCAGCAGCTTAGCTTCCTCGGGGCTAGCGGGCAAAGCCTACGAGCAGTACTTC

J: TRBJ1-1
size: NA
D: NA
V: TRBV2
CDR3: CASRTQGHQNTEAFF
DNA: TGTGCCAGCAGGACCCAAGGACACCAGAACACTGAAGCTTTCTTT

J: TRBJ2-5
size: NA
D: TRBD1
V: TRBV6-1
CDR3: CASSATGAGTTQYF
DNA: TGTGCCAGCAGTGCGACAGGGGCCGGGACAACCCAGTACTTC